The 24 T cell receptor beta chains presented below share a single source sample, sequenced in a study of blood T cell repertoires in COVID-19. TCRdb's copy holds only in-frame clones and misses some; the assay was immunoSEQ multiplex PCR. Of under 200,000 clones detected, roughly 80% appear once; the ten largest clones hold approximately 14%. The sequenced material came from peripheral blood. The receptor set was obtained from a man between 18 and 35 years old with active or convalescent COVID-19.

The V and J genes are TRBV6-5 and TRBJ1-4; a possible D gene is TRBD1 (5 bases). The CDR3 is 14 residues long. With 6 bases removed from V and 5 bases from J, the gap between germline ends came to 13 bases. Germline V gives CDR1 MNHEY, CDR2 SVGAGI. DNA for the CDR3: TGTGCCAGCAGGGCGGGGGGATCGAATGAAAAACTGTTTTTT. Residues: CASRAGGSNEKLFF.

This clone has just one count. The genes are TRBV18 and TRBJ1-2; D gene unclear. The germline V and J ends were trimmed by 5 bases and 3 bases, with 10 bases remaining between them. The germline V gene encodes CDR1 KGHSH and CDR2 LQKENI. The CDR3 runs to 13 residues. The CDR3 protein is CASSAQLDYGYTF. In DNA form, the CDR3 reads TGTGCCAGCTCAGCTCAACTGGACTATGGCTACACCTTC.

V usage is TRBV5-1 and J usage is TRBJ1-2; 9 bases match TRBD1. This CDR3 is 15 amino acids long. Germline V CDR1 and CDR2: SGHRS, YFSETQ. Unmatched junction bases numbered 12, after V lost 4 bases and J lost 8 bases. The CDR3 sequence is CASSTKGGQGLGYTF. The CDR3 bases are TGCGCCAGCAGCACGAAAGGGGGACAGGGATTGGGCTACACCTTC.

This clone has only a few counts. This rearrangement joins TRBV6-5 to TRBJ1-1; 9 bases fit TRBD1. V lost 9 bases, J lost 1 base, and 3 bases stayed unmatched. This CDR3 contains 13 residues. Germline V gene sequence: CDR1 MNHEY, CDR2 SVGAGI. CDR3 nucleotides: TGTGCCAGTGCGACAGGGGGGAACACTGAAGCTTTCTTT. Translating it yields CASATGGNTEAFF.

This clone was recorded a few times. The chain recombines TRBV19 with TRBJ1-5; possible D gene TRBD1, 6 bases. The V gene lost 2 bases and the J gene lost 0 bases, with 14 bases spanning the gap. From germline, CDR1 is LNHDA and CDR2 SQIVND (reference sequence). The CDR3 sequence is 17 residues long. Here the CDR3 DNA reads TGTGCCAGTAGTATACCGTGGGGGCGGTATAGCAATCAGCCCCAGCATTTT. Its translation is CASSIPWGRYSNQPQHF. The full variable domain, in which reference TRBV19 and TRBJ1-5 provide the parts outside the CDR3, is DGGITQSPKYLFRKEGQNVTLSCEQNLNHDAMYWYRQDPGQGLRLIYYSQIVNDFQKGDIAEGYSVSREKKESFPLTVTSAQKNPTAFYLCASSIPWGRYSNQPQHFGDGTRLSIL.

The V and J genes are TRBV29-1 and TRBJ1-1; TRBD1 matches at 10 bases. Trimming removed 0 bases from V and 11 bases from J; junction bases left unmatched: 12. Germline V gene lookup returns CDR1 SQVTM and CDR2 ANQGSEA. This CDR3 has 15 residues. CDR3 in amino acids: CSVEDLGRTGGVAFF. The DNA for the CDR3 is TGCAGCGTTGAAGATCTTGGTAGGACAGGGGGGGTTGCTTTCTTT.

V gene TRBV6-5 combines with J gene TRBJ1-1, with 8 bases identical to TRBD1. This CDR3 comprises 15 residues. V lost 6 bases to trimming and J lost 1 base; unmatched junction nucleotides: 7. Germline V CDR1 and CDR2: MNHEY, SVGAGI. DNA of the CDR3: TGTGCCAGCAGCCCAGGGGGCTTAGGGAACACTGAAGCTTTCTTT. Encoded protein: CASSPGGLGNTEAFF.

J is TRBJ2-5 and V is TRBV7-9, with D possibly matching TRBD1 (7 bases). The germline V gene encodes CDR1 SEHNR and CDR2 FQNEAQ (reference sequence). V was trimmed by 4 bases and J by 6 bases, leaving 15 bases between them. This CDR3 comprises 14 residues. CDR3 in DNA: TGTGCCAGCAGCTATAGCAGGAGGGGGCAGACCCAGTACTTC. It specifies CASSYSRRGQTQYF. The entire variable domain, with the rest obtained from reference TRBV7-9 and TRBJ2-5, is as follows: DTGVSQNPRHKITKRGQNVTFRCDPISEHNRLYWYRQTLGQGPEFLTYFQNEAQLEKSRLLSDRFSAERPKGSFSTLEIQRTEQGDSAMYLCASSYSRRGQTQYFGPGTRLLVL.

This chain joins TRBV28 and TRBJ1-2; 7 bases agree with TRBD1. J gave up 4 bases and V 7 bases, and 9 bases lay outside the gene matches. CDR1 MDHEN and CDR2 SYDVKM come from the germline V gene. This CDR3 region has 14 residues. DNA for the CDR3: TGTGCCAGCACCTTAATCGGGACAGCCTATGGCTACACCTTC. Amino acids: CASTLIGTAYGYTF.

The rearrangement uses TRBV20-1 and TRBJ2-5; D is perhaps TRBD2 (6 bases). V lost 3 bases to trimming and J lost 2 bases, with 13 bases between them. CDR1 DFQATT and CDR2 SNEGSKA come from the germline V gene (reference sequence). The length of the CDR3 is 14 residues. The CDR3 reads CSASRGTRQETQYF. The DNA for the CDR3 is TGCAGTGCTAGTCGCGGGACTCGTCAAGAGACCCAGTACTTC.

The CDR3 sequence is CASSYSDFNTEAFF. The CDR3 nucleotides read TGTGCCAGCAGTTACTCGGACTTTAACACTGAAGCTTTCTTT. The rearrangement joins TRBV6-5 to TRBJ1-1, with D unclear. Trimming left V 0 bases short and J 2 bases short, with 7 bases between. Germline V gene lookup returns CDR1 MNHEY and CDR2 SVGAGI. CDR3 size: 14 residues.

The gene calls are TRBV21-1 and TRBJ1-1; the table's D call of TRBD1 was not tested on the DNA. TRBV21-1 corresponds to a pseudogene. The CDR3 loop spans 16 amino acids. The CDR3 DNA follows: TGTGCCAGCAGCGGAGGGGGGACAGTCAGTCATGCTGAAGCTTTCTTT. This codes for CASSGGGTVSHAEAFF.

V usage is TRBV11-2 and J usage is TRBJ2-7; TRBD1 might be the D (5 bases). Per the germline V gene, CDR1 is SGHAT and CDR2 is FQNNGV. This CDR3 spans 14 amino acids. The ends were cut back, 1 base at V and 0 bases at J, with 7 bases in the middle. As DNA, the CDR3 is TGTGCCAGCAGCTTAGGACAGTTCTCCTACGAGCAGTACTTC. As protein: CASSLGQFSYEQYF.

This sequence joins TRBV7-9 and TRBJ2-4, with 8 bases fitting TRBD2. J was trimmed by 0 bases and V by 3 bases; bases with no gene match: 4. The CDR3 is 16 amino acids. Germline CDR1 and CDR2: SEHNR and FQNEAQ (reference sequence). CDR3 DNA sequence: TGTGCCAGCAGCTTCACTAGCGGACTAGCCAAAAACATTCAGTACTTC. It is translated as CASSFTSGLAKNIQYF. The full variable domain, rest sourced from reference TRBV7-9 and TRBJ2-4, is DTGVSQNPRHKITKRGQNVTFRCDPISEHNRLYWYRQTLGQGPEFLTYFQNEAQLEKSRLLSDRFSAERPKGSFSTLEIQRTEQGDSAMYLCASSFTSGLAKNIQYFGAGTRLSVL.

The J gene is TRBJ1-2, the V gene TRBV19, with a tentative D call TRBD1 (6 bases). The CDR3 loop spans 16 amino acids. V was shortened by 3 bases and J by 4 bases, with 18 bases between the two germline ends. Germline CDR1 is LNHDA and CDR2 is SQIVND (reference sequence). CDR3 DNA: TGTGCCAGTAGTATTCGGGGCGGGGGGCTCTCCTATGGCTACACCTTC. Translated, it gives CASSIRGGGLSYGYTF.

CDR3 nucleotides: TGTGCCAGCAGCTTAGATGTCATTCCCTACGAGCAGTACTTC. Its protein is CASSLDVIPYEQYF. This sequence joins TRBV11-2 and TRBJ2-7; D gene uncertain. The germline V and J ends were trimmed by 0 bases and 2 bases, with 8 bases remaining between them. The CDR3 totals 14 residues. CDR1 is SGHAT and CDR2 is FQNNGV in the germline V gene.

V usage is TRBV11-2 and J usage is TRBJ2-3, with 10 bases aligning to TRBD2. This CDR3 comprises 19 residues. CDR1 is SGHAT, CDR2 FQNNGV, per germline. V shed 1 base, J shed 8 bases, and the junction held 18 bases outside the gene matches. CDR3 DNA sequence: TGTGCCAGCAGCTTAGCTGGGGCGCCTAGCGGGAGTAAGTTAGGTACGCAGTATTTT. Translation: CASSLAGAPSGSKLGTQYF.

The chain recombines TRBV28 with TRBJ2-2, with 11 bases lining up with TRBD2. The V gene's germline CDR1 is MDHEN and CDR2 SYDVKM. This CDR3 contains 16 residues. V trimming: 3 bases; J trimming: 7 bases; junction bases outside the gene matches: 7. CDR3 loop: CASSFTSGRFDGELFF. In DNA, the CDR3 is TGTGCCAGCAGTTTCACTAGCGGGAGATTCGACGGGGAGCTGTTTTTT.

This clone turned up a few times. The rearrangement joins TRBV19 to TRBJ2-3; weak D call: TRBD2 (5 bases). Germline CDR1 and CDR2: LNHDA and SQIVND (reference sequence). V gave up 5 bases and J gave up 2 bases, with 11 bases separating them. This CDR3 contains 14 residues. CDR3: CASSRGRTTDTQYF. The CDR3 region has the DNA TGTGCCAGTAGTCGGGGTCGCACCACAGATACGCAGTATTTT.

The V call is TRBV9, the J call TRBJ2-2; TRBD1 is a possible D gene (5 bases). V lost 2 bases and J lost 3, with 8 bases in between. The CDR3 is 14 amino acids. Per the germline V gene, CDR1 is SGDLS and CDR2 is YYNGEE. The CDR3 nucleotides are TGTGCCAGCAGCGTGGGGCTTGACACCGGGGAGCTGTTTTTT. Translating it yields CASSVGLDTGELFF.

The rearrangement links TRBV19 to TRBJ2-7; maybe TRBD2 (6 bases). Trimming stripped 2 bases from V and 0 bases from J, with 11 bases between. CDR1 is LNHDA, CDR2 SQIVND, per germline (reference sequence). There are 15 residues in the CDR3. Here the CDR3 reads CASSILAGSSYEQYF. The CDR3 bases are TGTGCCAGTAGTATATTGGCGGGAAGCTCCTACGAGCAGTACTTC.

This clone is a singleton in its sample. CDR3 sequence: CAISGALSTDTQYF. CDR3 DNA sequence: TGTGCCATCAGTGGGGCTCTCAGCACAGATACGCAGTATTTT. J is TRBJ2-3 and V is TRBV10-3; no clear D. The CDR3 runs 14 residues. V lost 4 bases to trimming and J lost 0 bases, with 8 bases between them. CDR1 and CDR2 from the germline V gene are ENHRY and SYGVKD.

J is TRBJ2-7 and V is TRBV7-2; TRBD1 agrees at 8 bases. The CDR3 runs 15 residues. Germline CDR1 and CDR2: SGHTA and FQGNSA. V dropped 5 bases and J dropped 2; count of bases not matched to a gene: 8. The CDR3 reads CASSMGQVGAYEQYF. The DNA for the CDR3 is TGTGCCAGCAGCATGGGACAGGTAGGGGCCTACGAGCAGTACTTC.

V usage is TRBV3-1 (or the pseudogene TRBV3-2) and J usage is TRBJ2-3; possibly TRBD1 for D (7 bases). Trimming stripped 4 bases from V and 3 bases from J, with 11 bases between. The germline CDR1 and CDR2 sequences are LGHDT and YNNKEL (reference sequence). CDR3 length equals 14 residues. Here the CDR3 reads CASSPRGATDTQYF. CDR3 nucleotides: TGTGCCAGCAGCCCCAGGGGGGCTACAGATACGCAGTATTTT.